This T cell receptor (beta chain) stems from a study of blood T cell repertoires in COVID-19. About the study: Sample material is recorded as cDNA or gDNA derived from T cells, B-cell-depleted T cells, or PBMCs.

TCRdb's copy holds only in-frame clones and misses some; the assay was immunoSEQ multiplex PCR. The top ten clones hold less than 3.5% of a sample with nearly 300,000 clones, roughly 90% of them seen once. Germline-derived CDR1 and CDR2 are KGHSH and LQKENI. This CDR3 region has 13 residues. V gave up 2 bases and J gave up 2 bases, with 7 bases separating them. The rearrangement joins TRBV18 to TRBJ2-7; D not certain. This TCR derives from a woman aged 45-59 years who had been exposed to COVID-19. Sequenced input: PBMCs or T cells enriched from blood (not recorded which). The CDR3 loop is CASSPEQAYEQYF. The CDR3 DNA reads as TGTGCCAGCTCACCAGAGCAGGCCTACGAGCAGTACTTC.